A single sample gave rise to the 14 T cell receptor beta chains below, sequenced in a study of T cell repertoires in cytomegalovirus infection. TCRdb processed the reads anew with MiXCR; each CDR3 protein has one entry. The sample lists 200,000 to 250,000 distinct CDR3 sequences; about 39% were seen once. For these receptors, no antigen is known. Sequenced here: CD8+ T cells from cultured PBMCs, sampled from culture after CMV antigen stimulation. The receptors shown here come from a human donor in good health (CMV status not recorded). Some clones in this sample may be carry-over from other donors' samples.

The gene calls are TRBV27 and TRBJ2-1; 8 bases are shared with TRBD2. The CDR3 sequence is 15 residues long. The V gene end was trimmed by 4 bases and the J gene end by 6 bases; junction bases not matched to a gene: 8. Germline V gene sequence: CDR1 MNHEY, CDR2 SMNVEV (reference sequence). Written as DNA, the CDR3 is TGTGCCAGCAGTTCCCGGCGGGAGGTGGTCAATGAGCAGTTCTTC. Translation gives CASSSRREVVNEQFF.

This chain links TRBV7-6 with TRBJ2-1, with D hard to call. The CDR3 is made up of 13 amino acids. Germline CDR1 and CDR2: SGHVS and FNYEAQ. V lost 0 bases and J lost 9, with 9 bases in between. DNA for the CDR3: TGTGCCAGCAGCTTAGCTGTTCTCAGTGAGCAGTTCTTC. It codes for CASSLAVLSEQFF.

The J gene is TRBJ2-5, the V gene TRBV11-2; D possibly corresponds to TRBD1 (5 bases). CDR3 length: 19 residues. Per the germline V gene, CDR1 is SGHAT and CDR2 is FQNNGV. Trimming stripped 2 bases from V and 2 bases from J, with 24 bases between. CDR3 in DNA: TGTGCCAGCAGCTTATCTTATCAGGGCCCGCCGTTCTATCAAGAGACCCAGTACTTC. It yields the protein CASSLSYQGPPFYQETQYF. The complete variable domain, with remaining parts taken from reference TRBV11-2 and TRBJ2-5, reads EAGVAQSPRYKIIEKRQSVAFWCNPISGHATLYWYQQILGQGPKLLIQFQNNGVVDDSQLPKDRFSAERLKGVDSTLKIQPAKLEDSAVYLCASSLSYQGPPFYQETQYFGPGTRLLVL.

This clonotype was detected a few times. The V and J genes are TRBV12-3 or TRBV12-4 and TRBJ2-2; D is possibly TRBD1 or TRBD2 (5 bases each). This CDR3 has 14 residues. Between the trimmed V and J ends, which lost 5 bases and 6 bases, there was a span of 13 bases. CDR3 bases: TGTGCCAGCAGTGCAGAGGGGAAATCCGGGGAGCTGTTTTTT. This gives the protein CASSAEGKSGELFF.

A few counts support this clonotype. The V call is TRBV12-3 or TRBV12-4, the J call TRBJ2-3, with D possibly matching TRBD2 (7 bases). Trimming removed 11 bases at V and 0 bases at J, with 15 bases between. There are 14 residues in the CDR3. CDR3: CASNRGGSTDTQYF. The CDR3 DNA sequence: TGTGCCTCTAACCGCGGGGGCAGCACAGATACGCAGTATTTT.

This clonotype was found many times. The chain carries TRBV7-6 and TRBJ2-3; D is possibly TRBD1 (6 bases). V was clipped by 3 bases and J by 4 bases, with 17 bases between them. The CDR3 has 16 amino acids. Looked up from germline, CDR1 is SGHVS and CDR2 is FNYEAQ. The CDR3 here is CASSFPRTDVSDTQYF. CDR3 nucleotides: TGTGCCAGCAGCTTCCCGCGGACAGATGTCTCAGATACGCAGTATTTT.

This clonotype showed up just a few times. The CDR3 DNA follows: TGTGCCAGCAGCGTAAACCGGGACCCCTCCCGTGAGCAGTTCTTC. This encodes CASSVNRDPSREQFF. The gene calls are TRBV7-8 and TRBJ2-1; perhaps D is TRBD1 or TRBD2 (5 bases each). The V gene lost 5 bases and the J gene lost 9 bases, with 20 bases spanning the gap. The CDR3 is 15 amino acids. Germline V gene sequence: CDR1 SGHVS, CDR2 FQNEAQ.

V usage is TRBV7-6 and J usage is TRBJ1-1; tentatively, D is TRBD1 (5 bases). CDR1 and CDR2 from the germline V gene are SGHVS and FNYEAQ. This CDR3 is 14 amino acids long. Trimming cost V 6 bases and J 3 bases, with 14 bases left between them. This CDR3 is CASSLGTLDTEAFF. The CDR3 nucleotides read TGTGCCAGCAGTCTCGGGACTCTCGACACTGAAGCTTTCTTT.

This clonotype was detected only a few times. The CDR3 region is CASSLELGLFYGYTF. DNA of the CDR3: TGTGCCAGCAGCTTAGAACTGGGTCTCTTCTATGGCTACACCTTC. V is TRBV11-2 and J is TRBJ1-2; D gene unclear. Germline-derived CDR1 and CDR2 are SGHAT and FQNNGV. V was shortened by 0 bases and J by 4 bases, with 12 bases between the two germline ends. This CDR3 is built from 15 residues.

This clonotype was found a few times. The V gene is TRBV12-5, the J gene TRBJ2-1; D might be TRBD1 (6 bases). V lost 3 bases and J lost 6, with 12 bases in between. This CDR3 has 14 residues. Germline V CDR1 and CDR2: LGHNT, FRNRAP. Here the CDR3 reads CASGLMGAGNEQFF. In nucleotides, the CDR3 is TGTGCTAGTGGTTTAATGGGGGCAGGCAATGAGCAGTTCTTC.

This clonotype was recorded a few times. This sequence joins TRBV19 and TRBJ1-2; D unclear. The V gene lost 4 bases and the J gene lost 8 bases, with 14 bases spanning the gap. The CDR3 sequence is 13 residues long. Germline V gene sequence: CDR1 LNHDA, CDR2 SQIVND (reference sequence). DNA of the CDR3: TGTGCCAGTAGTAGACCGGGAGGCGGAGGCTACACCTTC. It yields the protein CASSRPGGGGYTF.

The J gene is TRBJ2-7, the V gene TRBV20-1, with D uncertain. CDR1 DFQATT and CDR2 SNEGSKA come from the germline V gene (reference sequence). The CDR3 is 15 residues long. Trimming pared 5 bases from V and 3 bases from J, leaving 20 bases between. This CDR3 is CSAGRVSIEGYEQYF. The DNA of the CDR3 is TGCAGTGCTGGCCGAGTTTCCATAGAAGGCTACGAGCAGTACTTC.

The J gene is TRBJ2-2, the V gene TRBV3-1; D is uncertain. The ends were cut back, 0 bases at V and 3 bases at J, with 8 bases in the middle. CDR1 is LGHDT, CDR2 YNNKEL, per germline (reference sequence). The CDR3 is made up of 15 amino acids. The CDR3: CASSQETTDTGELFF. The CDR3 DNA follows: TGTGCCAGCAGCCAAGAGACGACCGACACCGGGGAGCTGTTTTTT.

In its sample, this clonotype was seen a few times. V usage is TRBV27 and J usage is TRBJ2-7; possible D gene TRBD2, 7 bases. The V end was cut by 5 bases, the J end by 3 bases, with 20 bases between. The CDR3 is made up of 16 amino acids. Per the germline V gene, CDR1 is MNHEY and CDR2 is SMNVEV (reference sequence). This CDR3 is CASSPQGSSGNYEQYF. The CDR3 DNA is TGTGCCAGCAGTCCCCAGGGGTCTAGCGGCAACTACGAGCAGTACTTC.